The source of this T cell receptor beta chain is a study of T cell repertoires in cytomegalovirus infection. TCRdb itself ran the reads through MiXCR, one entry per CDR3 protein. The sample has about 340,000 distinct CDR3 sequences, around 29% seen once. As concerns this clonotype: No antigen is known for it.

Sequencing used cultured PBMCs, obtained from culture after CMV antigen stimulation. The sequence came from a human donor in good health (CMV status not recorded). Some clones in this sample may be carry-over from other donors' samples.

CDR3 sequence reads: CSVVQGYNQPQHF. CDR3 coding DNA: TGCAGCGTCGTACAGGGGTACAATCAGCCCCAGCATTTT. The rearrangement joins TRBV29-1 to TRBJ1-5, with TRBD1 matching 7 bases. Germline assignment: CDR1 SQVTM and CDR2 ANQGSEA. Trimming removed 6 bases from V and 3 bases from J; junction bases left unmatched: 5. This CDR3 has 13 residues.